This is a list of T cell receptor beta chains from one sample in a study of shared clonotypes between healthy human individuals. TCRdb keeps only in-frame clones here, not all; method: immunoSEQ multiplex PCR. The sample consists of a few million clones, 95% of them appearing once. The sequenced sample was naive CD4+ T cells sorted from blood. The receptor set was obtained from a man aged 18 to 29 in good health. The CDR3 runs from the conserved cysteine through the conserved F or W. Each record gives: CDR3 protein, CDR3 DNA, J gene, D gene, clone size, V gene. A D gene is named only where the DNA matches it firmly. Expanded clones are given a class, and other clones once, few, many or no size at all.

CASSPRRVTEAFF	TGTGCCAGCAGCCCTCGACGGGTCACTGAAGCTTTCTTT	TRBJ1-1	-	-	TRBV7-2
CASRRGPQETQYF	TGTGCCAGCAGGAGAGGACCCCAAGAGACCCAGTACTTC	TRBJ2-5	-	-	TRBV2
CASSLAGGRTDTQYF	TGCGCCAGCAGCTTGGCAGGGGGCCGCACAGATACGCAGTATTTT	TRBJ2-3	TRBD1	-	TRBV5-1
CASSPSTGTQYF	TGTGCCAGCAGCCCTAGTACGGGTACGCAGTATTTT	TRBJ2-3	-	-	TRBV7-2
CASSGRAARGGANVLTF	TGCGCCAGCAGCGGTCGGGCGGCTCGGGGTGGGGCCAACGTCCTGACTTTC	TRBJ2-6	-	once	TRBV4-1
CASSLRGDSYEQYF	TGCGCCAGCAGCTTGCGGGGGGACTCCTACGAGCAGTACTTC	TRBJ2-7	TRBD2	once	TRBV5-1
CASSSGTVNEKLFF	TGTGCCAGCAGTTCCGGGACAGTAAATGAAAAACTGTTTTTT	TRBJ1-4	TRBD1	-	TRBV6-5
CASSLGTGALHF	TGCGCCAGCAGCTTGGGGACAGGGGCCCTCCACTTT	TRBJ1-6	TRBD1	-	TRBV5-1
CASTPRPSTDTQYF	TGTGCCAGCACCCCCCGTCCGAGCACAGATACGCAGTATTTT	TRBJ2-3	-	-	TRBV27
CASSLDGIEDTQYF	TGCGCCAGCAGCTTGGATGGAATTGAGGATACGCAGTATTTT	TRBJ2-3	-	-	TRBV5-1
CASSLGSLRVEQYF	TGTGCCAGCAGTTTAGGGTCGCTTCGGGTCGAGCAGTACTTC	TRBJ2-7	-	-	TRBV28
CASSLDGQGAREQYF	TGTGCCAGCAGCTTGGATGGACAGGGGGCGCGTGAGCAGTACTTC	TRBJ2-7	TRBD1	-	TRBV5-4
CASSQERVNTEAFF	TGCGCCAGCAGCCAAGAGAGGGTGAACACTGAAGCTTTCTTT	TRBJ1-1	-	once	TRBV4-1
CASSLVGVGYGYTF	TGCGCCAGCAGCTTGGTAGGGGTAGGCTATGGCTACACCTTC	TRBJ1-2	-	few	TRBV5-1
CATSRGVGFPGELFF	TGTGCCACCAGCAGGGGGGTAGGGTTCCCCGGGGAGCTGTTTTTT	TRBJ2-2	-	-	TRBV15